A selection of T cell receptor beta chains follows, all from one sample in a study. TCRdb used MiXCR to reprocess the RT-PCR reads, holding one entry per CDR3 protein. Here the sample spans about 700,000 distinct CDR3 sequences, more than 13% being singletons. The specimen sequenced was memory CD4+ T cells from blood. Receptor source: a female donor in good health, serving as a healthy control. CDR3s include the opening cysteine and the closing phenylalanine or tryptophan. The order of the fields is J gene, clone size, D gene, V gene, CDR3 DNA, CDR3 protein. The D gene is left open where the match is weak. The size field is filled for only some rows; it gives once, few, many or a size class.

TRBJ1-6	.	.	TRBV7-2	TGTGCCAGCAGCTTATCGGGGTCAAGCTCCTATAATTCACCCCTCCACTTT	CASSLSGSSSYNSPLHF
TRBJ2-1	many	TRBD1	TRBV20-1	TGCAGTGCTCCGGACAGGAGGTCAAACAATGAGCAGTTCTTC	CSAPDRRSNNEQFF
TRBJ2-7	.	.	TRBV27	TGTGCCAGCGGATTAGGACTTGGGAACTACGAGCAGTACTTC	CASGLGLGNYEQYF
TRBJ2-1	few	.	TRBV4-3	TGCGCCAGCAGCAACTCGAAGGAGCAGTTCTTC	CASSNSKEQFF
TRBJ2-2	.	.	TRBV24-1	TGTGCCACCAGTGACCCAAGGCAGGGCGCCGGGGAGCTGTTTTTT	CATSDPRQGAGELFF
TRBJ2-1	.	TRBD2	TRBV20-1	TGCAGTGCTAGAGGACTAGCCCTCAATGAGCAGTTCTTC	CSARGLALNEQFF
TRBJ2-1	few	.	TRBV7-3	TGTGCCAGCAGTCCTCCGGGCGGGTTTTACAATGAGCAGTTCTTC	CASSPPGGFYNEQFF
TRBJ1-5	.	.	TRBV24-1	TGTGCCACCAGGCAGGGTGTGAGTCAGCCCCAGCATTTT	CATRQGVSQPQHF
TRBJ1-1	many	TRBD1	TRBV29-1	TGCAGCGTTGCTGGACAGGGAGCTGAAGCTTTCTTT	CSVAGQGAEAFF
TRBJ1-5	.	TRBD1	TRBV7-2	TGTGCCAGCAGCCCTCGGACAGGGAACAATCAGCCCCAGCATTTT	CASSPRTGNNQPQHF
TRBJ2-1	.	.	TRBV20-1	TGCAGTGCTAGAGATGTTATGGGCGGGCCCGACTCCTACAATGAGCAGTTCTTC	CSARDVMGGPDSYNEQFF
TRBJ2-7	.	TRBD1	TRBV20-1	TGCAGTGCCCGTGGACAGGGACGGGGTCTGGGGCGCGAGCAGTACTTC	CSARGQGRGLGREQYF
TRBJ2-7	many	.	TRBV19	TGTGCCAGTAGTCTGCGGGCCAGCTACGAGCAGTACTTC	CASSLRASYEQYF
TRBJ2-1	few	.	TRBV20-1	TGCAGTGCTCCACAACAGGGTTACTCCTACAATGAGCAGTTCTTC	CSAPQQGYSYNEQFF
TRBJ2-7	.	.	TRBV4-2	TGTGCCAGCAGCCAAGAAGCTGGCTTTGGGACGACAAGCGCCCCCTCCTACGAGCAGTACTTC	CASSQEAGFGTTSAPSYEQYF
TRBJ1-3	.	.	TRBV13	TGTGCCAGCAGCTTAAGCCAGATGGCTGGAAACACCATATATTTT	CASSLSQMAGNTIYF
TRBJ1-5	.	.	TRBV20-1	TGCAGTGCTAGAGATCCGGGGTCCAATCAGCCCCAGCATTTT	CSARDPGSNQPQHF
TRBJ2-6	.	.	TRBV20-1	TGCAGTGCTAGACCGGCGAGCTCTGGGGCCAACGTCCTGACTTTC	CSARPASSGANVLTF
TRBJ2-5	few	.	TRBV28	TGTGCCAGCAATACGCCGGGACACCAAGAGACCCAGTACTTC	CASNTPGHQETQYF
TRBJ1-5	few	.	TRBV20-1	TGCAGTGCTAGCTACAGTTATAGCAATCAGCCCCAGCATTTT	CSASYSYSNQPQHF
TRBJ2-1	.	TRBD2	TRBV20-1	TGCAGTGCCATCCTAGCGGGGATATACAATGAGCAGTTCTTC	CSAILAGIYNEQFF
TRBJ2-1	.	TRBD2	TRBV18	TGTGCCAGCTCACCAGACGGGACTACAATCCTCCAAGAGTTCTTC	CASSPDGTTILQEFF
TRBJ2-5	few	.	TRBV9	TGTGCCAGCAGCGTAGTCGGGCAGGCGGAGACCCAGTACTTC	CASSVVGQAETQYF
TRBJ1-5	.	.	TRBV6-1	TGTGCCAGCAGCCTCCGGGGGAACAATCAGCCCCAGCATTTT	CASSLRGNNQPQHF
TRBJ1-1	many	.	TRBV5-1	TGCGCCAGCAGCTCTACTCGAGGCGAAGCTTTCTTT	CASSSTRGEAFF
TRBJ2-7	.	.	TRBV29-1	TGCAGCGTCAAAGGAATCCCGGGATTCTCCTACGAGCAGTACTTC	CSVKGIPGFSYEQYF
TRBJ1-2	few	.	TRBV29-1	TGCAGCGTTGTGGGGGGGGACTATGGCTACACCTTC	CSVVGGDYGYTF
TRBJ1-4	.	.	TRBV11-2	TGTGCCAGCAGCTTAGATCTAACAGGTTTTGAAAAACTGTTTTTT	CASSLDLTGFEKLFF
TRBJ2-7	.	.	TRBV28	TGTGCCAGCATTCGGCCGTCGGGTCACGAGCAGTACTTC	CASIRPSGHEQYF
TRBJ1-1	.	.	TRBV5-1	TGCGCCAGCTTAGAAGGGGTCCCTGAAGCTTTCTTT	CASLEGVPEAFF
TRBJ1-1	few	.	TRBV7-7	TGTGCTAGCAGCTTAGCGCAGGGGTTCACTGAAGCTTTCTTT	CASSLAQGFTEAFF
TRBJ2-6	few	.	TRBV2	TGTGCCAGCAGCCCAACAGTGGCCAACGTCCTGACTTTC	CASSPTVANVLTF
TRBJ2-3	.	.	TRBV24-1	TGTGCCACCGAGGGGCCGGCAGGCACAGATACGCAGTATTTT	CATEGPAGTDTQYF
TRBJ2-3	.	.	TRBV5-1	TGCGCCAGCAGCTTGGAGTCTAATGCGAAGGGAGATACGCAGTATTTT	CASSLESNAKGDTQYF
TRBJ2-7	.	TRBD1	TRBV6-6	TGTGCCAGCAGTTACGGGGAACCGGGACAGTCCTACGAGCAGTACTTC	CASSYGEPGQSYEQYF
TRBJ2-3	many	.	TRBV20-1	TGCAGTGCTAGAGGGAGGCCCACAGATACGCAGTATTTT	CSARGRPTDTQYF
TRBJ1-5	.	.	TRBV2	TGTGCCAGCAGTGACATCTATCAGCCCCAGCATTTT	CASSDIYQPQHF
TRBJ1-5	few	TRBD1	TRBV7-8	TGTGCCAGCAGCCCAAGGACAGGGGTCGATCAGCCCCAGCATTTT	CASSPRTGVDQPQHF
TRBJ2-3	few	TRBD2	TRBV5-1	TGCGCCAGCAGCTTGCTAGCGGGAGCATCAGATACGCAGTATTTT	CASSLLAGASDTQYF
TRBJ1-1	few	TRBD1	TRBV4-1	TGCGCCAGCAGCCTCCCCGGGGGGGCAGGGGGGATGAACACTGAAGCTTTCTTT	CASSLPGGAGGMNTEAFF
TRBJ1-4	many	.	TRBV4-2	TGTGCCAGCAGCGCCCGGGACACAGCTAATGAAAAACTGTTTTTT	CASSARDTANEKLFF